This TCR beta chain emerged from a study of CD8 T cells in Susac syndrome. Notes on the study in general: It was acknowledged by the study that relatively few individuals were included in its TCR sequencing and HLA analysis.

Patients with stable or active relapsing-remitting disease, all of them treatment-naive, made up the multiple sclerosis controls. The CD8+ and CD4+ T cells were isolated magnetically using a negative isolation approach, whereas the TEMRA cells were enriched by FACS. With regard to this clonotype: Its antigen is not known.

An input of about 0.45 to 1 ug of RNA was subjected to reverse transcription using random hexamers. It was immunoSEQ multiplex PCR that amplified TCR beta CDR3 across 54 Vbeta and 13 Jbeta. TCRdb passed the immunoSEQ multiplex PCR reads through MiXCR, listing each CDR3 protein once. Among more than 95,000 distinct CDR3 sequences listed, more than 85% were seen once. Per the germline V gene, CDR1 is DFQATT and CDR2 is SNEGSKA (reference sequence). The CDR3 runs 13 residues. V lost 3 bases to trimming and J lost 2 bases; unmatched junction nucleotides: 4. This chain uses TRBV20-1 with TRBJ2-7, with 7 positions matching TRBD1. The receptor was derived from a human donor with multiple sclerosis. Input material: CD8+ T cells from PBMCs. The CDR3 loop is CSARTGITYEQYF. CDR3 bases: TGCAGTGCTAGGACAGGGATAACCTACGAGCAGTACTTC.